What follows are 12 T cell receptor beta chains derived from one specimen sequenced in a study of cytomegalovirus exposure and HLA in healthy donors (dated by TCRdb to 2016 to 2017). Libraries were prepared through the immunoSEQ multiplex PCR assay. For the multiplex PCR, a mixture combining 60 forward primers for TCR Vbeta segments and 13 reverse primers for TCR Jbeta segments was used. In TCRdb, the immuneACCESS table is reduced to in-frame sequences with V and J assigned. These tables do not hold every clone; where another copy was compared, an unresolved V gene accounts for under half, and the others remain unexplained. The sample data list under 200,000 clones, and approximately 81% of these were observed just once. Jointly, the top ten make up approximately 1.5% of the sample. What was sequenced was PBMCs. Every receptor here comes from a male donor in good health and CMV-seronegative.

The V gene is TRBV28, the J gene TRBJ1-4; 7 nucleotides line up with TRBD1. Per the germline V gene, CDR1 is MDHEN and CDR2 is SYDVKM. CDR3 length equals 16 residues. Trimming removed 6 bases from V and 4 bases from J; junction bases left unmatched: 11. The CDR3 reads CASSPRQGGVNEKLFF. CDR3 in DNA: TGTGCCAGCAGCCCCAGACAGGGTGGAGTTAATGAAAAACTGTTTTTT.

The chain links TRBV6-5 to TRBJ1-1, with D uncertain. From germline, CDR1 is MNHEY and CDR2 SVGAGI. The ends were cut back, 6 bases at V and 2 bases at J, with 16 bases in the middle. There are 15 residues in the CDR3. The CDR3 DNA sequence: TGTGCCAGCAGGGAGAGGAGTCCAACAAACACTGAAGCTTTCTTT. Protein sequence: CASRERSPTNTEAFF.

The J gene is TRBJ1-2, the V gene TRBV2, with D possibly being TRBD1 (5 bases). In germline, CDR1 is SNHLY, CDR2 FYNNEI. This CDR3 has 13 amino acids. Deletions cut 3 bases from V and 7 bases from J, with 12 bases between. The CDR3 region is CASSEAPQGGYTF. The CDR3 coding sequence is TGTGCCAGCAGTGAGGCTCCCCAGGGTGGCTACACCTTC.

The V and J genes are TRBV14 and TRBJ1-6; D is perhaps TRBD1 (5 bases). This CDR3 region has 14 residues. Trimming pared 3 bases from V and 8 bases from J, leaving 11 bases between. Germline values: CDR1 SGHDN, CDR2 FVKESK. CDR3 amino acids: CASSQGRQYSPLHF. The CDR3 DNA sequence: TGTGCCAGCAGCCAGGGCAGACAGTATTCACCCCTCCACTTT.

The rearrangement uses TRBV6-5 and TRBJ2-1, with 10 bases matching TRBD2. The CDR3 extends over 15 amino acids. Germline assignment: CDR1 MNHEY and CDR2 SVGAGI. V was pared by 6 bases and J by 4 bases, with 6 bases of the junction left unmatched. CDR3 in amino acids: CASSQSSGGYNEQFF. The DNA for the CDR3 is TGTGCCAGCAGCCAATCTAGCGGGGGTTACAATGAGCAGTTCTTC.

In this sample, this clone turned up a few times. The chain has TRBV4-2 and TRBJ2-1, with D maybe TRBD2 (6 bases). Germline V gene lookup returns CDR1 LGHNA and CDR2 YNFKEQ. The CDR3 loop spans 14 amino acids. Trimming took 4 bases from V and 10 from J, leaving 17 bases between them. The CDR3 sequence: CASSPGVGSFEQFF. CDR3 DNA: TGTGCCAGCAGCCCGGGAGTGGGTAGTTTCGAGCAGTTCTTC.

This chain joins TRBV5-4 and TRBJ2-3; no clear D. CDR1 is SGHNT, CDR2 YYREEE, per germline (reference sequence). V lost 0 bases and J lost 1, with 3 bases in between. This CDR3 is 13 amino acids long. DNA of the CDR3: TGTGCCAGCAGCTTGGGAGGCACAGATACGCAGTATTTT. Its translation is CASSLGGTDTQYF.

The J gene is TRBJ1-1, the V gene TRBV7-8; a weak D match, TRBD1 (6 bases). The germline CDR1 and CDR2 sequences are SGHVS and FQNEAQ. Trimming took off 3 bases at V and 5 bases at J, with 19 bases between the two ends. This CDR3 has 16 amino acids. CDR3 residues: CASSFHRTGRETEAFF. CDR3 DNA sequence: TGTGCCAGCAGCTTTCATAGAACAGGGAGGGAGACTGAAGCTTTCTTT.

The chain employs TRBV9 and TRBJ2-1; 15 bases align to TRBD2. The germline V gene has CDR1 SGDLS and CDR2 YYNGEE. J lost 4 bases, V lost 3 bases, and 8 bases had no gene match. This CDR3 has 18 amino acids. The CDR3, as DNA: TGTGCCAGCAGCGCGGGGACTAGCGGGAGGTTTGAATACAATGAGCAGTTCTTC. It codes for CASSAGTSGRFEYNEQFF.

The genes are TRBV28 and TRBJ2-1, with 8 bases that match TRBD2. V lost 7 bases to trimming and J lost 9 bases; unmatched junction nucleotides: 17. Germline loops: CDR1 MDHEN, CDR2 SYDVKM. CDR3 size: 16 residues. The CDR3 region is CASTGLGLGRTSEQFF. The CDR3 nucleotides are TGTGCCAGCACCGGACTGGGACTAGGTCGAACGAGTGAGCAGTTCTTC.

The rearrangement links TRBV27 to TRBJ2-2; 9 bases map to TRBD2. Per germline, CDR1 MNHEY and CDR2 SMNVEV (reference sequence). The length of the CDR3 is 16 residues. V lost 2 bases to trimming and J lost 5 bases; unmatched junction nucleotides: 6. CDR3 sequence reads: CASSLVLAGPTGELFF. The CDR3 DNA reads TGTGCCAGCAGTTTAGTGCTAGCGGGACCAACCGGGGAGCTGTTTTTT.

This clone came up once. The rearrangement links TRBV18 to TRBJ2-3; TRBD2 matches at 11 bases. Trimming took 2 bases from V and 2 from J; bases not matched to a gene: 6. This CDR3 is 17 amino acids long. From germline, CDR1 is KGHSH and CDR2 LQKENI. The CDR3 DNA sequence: TGTGCCAGCTCACCAAGTCTAGCGGGAGGCGACACAGATACGCAGTATTTT. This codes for CASSPSLAGGDTDTQYF.